Listed here are 20 T cell receptor beta chains from one sample, sequenced in a study of OX40 agonist ivuxolimab in advanced cancers. Libraries were prepared by immunoSEQ multiplex PCR; TCRdb keeps only in-frame clonotypes and omits some of them. The sample includes some 34,000 clones, approximately 90% of them seen just once. The specimen comprised CD4+ or CD8+ T cells sorted from blood, sampled in a trial of the OX40 agonist ivuxolimab. The receptors originated from an adult with an advanced solid tumor such as melanoma, head and neck, liver or kidney cancer.

J is TRBJ2-5 and V is TRBV11-2; D might be TRBD1 (7 bases). V shed 5 bases and J shed 2 bases, with 12 bases lying between them. The germline CDR1 and CDR2 sequences are SGHAT and FQNNGV. This CDR3 has 14 residues. Here the CDR3 reads CASSQGDFQETQYF. As DNA, the CDR3 is TGTGCCAGCAGCCAGGGGGACTTTCAAGAGACCCAGTACTTC.

The J gene is TRBJ2-7, the V gene TRBV4-1; D is perhaps TRBD2 (5 bases). Looked up from germline, CDR1 is MGHRA and CDR2 is YSYEKL. Trimming pared 1 base from V and 3 bases from J, leaving 13 bases between. This CDR3 has 15 residues. The CDR3 DNA follows: TGCGCCAGCAGCCAAGTTGGGTCGGGAAGCTACGAGCAGTACTTC. This gives the protein CASSQVGSGSYEQYF.

This chain connects TRBV7-2 to TRBJ2-7, with 7 nucleotides matching TRBD2. Germline V CDR1 and CDR2: SGHTA, FQGNSA. The length of the CDR3 is 15 residues. With 5 bases clipped from V and 1 base from J, the junction kept 8 bases outside the gene matches. The CDR3 bases are TGTGCCAGCAGCCCTGACGCGGGAGAGTCCTACGAGCAGTACTTC. It encodes CASSPDAGESYEQYF.

The chain combines TRBV27 with TRBJ1-2, with 7 bases lining up with TRBD1. The CDR3 length is 15 residues. V lost 5 bases, J lost 4 bases, and 10 bases stayed unmatched. Germline assignment: CDR1 MNHEY and CDR2 SMNVEV (reference sequence). The CDR3 nucleotides read TGTGCCAGCAGTCCTTCGACAGGGCCTCTCTATGGCTACACCTTC. Amino acid sequence: CASSPSTGPLYGYTF.

V is TRBV27 and J is TRBJ1-2, with TRBD1 identical over 7 bases. Germline trimming cut 0 bases from V and 0 bases from J; bases unmatched to any gene: 4. The germline V gene encodes CDR1 MNHEY and CDR2 SMNVEV (reference sequence). The length of the CDR3 is 16 residues. CDR3 sequence reads: CASSLSPGQSNYGYTF. CDR3 nucleotides: TGTGCCAGCAGTTTATCCCCGGGACAGTCTAACTATGGCTACACCTTC.

The rearrangement joins TRBV7-9 to TRBJ2-5; TRBD1 agrees at 8 bases. Germline V lookup: CDR1 SEHNR, CDR2 FQNEAQ (reference sequence). The J segment lost 0 bases and the V segment lost 1 base, leaving 13 bases of the junction unmatched. The CDR3 extends over 19 amino acids. The CDR3, as DNA: TGTGCCAGCAGCTTAGTTTTTATTGAGACAGGGGAACACCAAGAGACCCAGTACTTC. Protein sequence: CASSLVFIETGEHQETQYF. Full variable domain (remainder filled in from reference TRBV7-9 and TRBJ2-5): DTGVSQNPRHKITKRGQNVTFRCDPISEHNRLYWYRQTLGQGPEFLTYFQNEAQLEKSRLLSDRFSAERPKGSFSTLEIQRTEQGDSAMYLCASSLVFIETGEHQETQYFGPGTRLLVL.

This chain links TRBV27 with TRBJ1-1; 8 bases map to TRBD1. The CDR3 runs to 11 residues. Germline values: CDR1 MNHEY, CDR2 SMNVEV (reference sequence). The V and J ends lost 8 bases and 7 bases, in that order; junction bases with no gene match: 3. The CDR3 region is CASLQGVEAFF. CDR3 sequence (DNA): TGTGCCAGCCTACAGGGGGTTGAAGCTTTCTTT.

The V call is TRBV7-9, the J call TRBJ2-7; D not resolved. The CDR3 is made up of 14 amino acids. CDR1 SEHNR and CDR2 FQNEAQ come from the germline V gene (reference sequence). Trimming pared 3 bases from V and 5 bases from J, leaving 14 bases between. The CDR3 DNA follows: TGTGCCAGCAGCTTCGCAGTGCCGCCCAACGAGCAGTACTTC. Its translation: CASSFAVPPNEQYF.

The chain couples TRBV5-4 to TRBJ2-4, with TRBD2 identical over 8 bases. CDR3 length: 14 residues. The V gene's germline CDR1 is SGHNT and CDR2 YYREEE (reference sequence). V dropped 2 bases and J dropped 4; count of bases not matched to a gene: 2. This CDR3 reads CASSFSGGKNIQYF. The CDR3 region has the DNA TGTGCCAGCAGCTTCTCGGGAGGGAAAAACATTCAGTACTTC.

The chain carries TRBV27 and TRBJ2-1; 10 bases are a match to TRBD1. V lost 4 bases and J lost 4; bases outside the gene matches: 4. The CDR3 is 15 amino acids. Per germline, CDR1 MNHEY and CDR2 SMNVEV (reference sequence). This CDR3 is CASSSGTGVYNEQFF. In DNA, the CDR3 is TGTGCCAGCAGTTCCGGGACAGGGGTTTACAATGAGCAGTTCTTC.

V is TRBV6-5 and J is TRBJ2-7; 7 bases align to TRBD1. V shed 5 bases and J 2 bases; nucleotides not matched to a gene: 3. The CDR3 spans 13 residues. Per germline, CDR1 MNHEY and CDR2 SVGAGI. CDR3 DNA sequence: TGTGCCAGCAGTCGGGACAGTACCTACGAGCAGTACTTC. Its translation: CASSRDSTYEQYF.

J is TRBJ2-3 and V is TRBV19, with D hard to call. V lost 1 base, J lost 4 bases, and 3 bases lay in between. The CDR3 spans 12 residues. Germline V gives CDR1 LNHDA, CDR2 SQIVND (reference sequence). Here the CDR3 reads CASSIAADTQYF. The CDR3 DNA follows: TGTGCCAGTAGTATAGCGGCAGATACGCAGTATTTT.

The V gene is TRBV28, the J gene TRBJ2-7; TRBD1 is a possible D gene (6 bases). The CDR3 has 14 residues. V was shortened by 3 bases and J by 5 bases, with 14 bases between the two germline ends. From germline, CDR1 is MDHEN and CDR2 SYDVKM. This chain's CDR3 is CASSFTSEGDEQYF. In nucleotides, the CDR3 is TGTGCCAGCAGTTTCACCTCAGAGGGGGACGAGCAGTACTTC. Complete variable domain (other parts from reference TRBV28 and TRBJ2-7): DVKVTQSSRYLVKRTGEKVFLECVQDMDHENMFWYRQDPGLGLRLIYFSYDVKMKEKGDIPEGYSVSREKKERFSLILESASTNQTSMYLCASSFTSEGDEQYFGPGTRLTVT.

This clone was observed once. The chain joins TRBV9 to TRBJ1-4; perhaps TRBD1 as D (5 bases). The CDR3 loop spans 17 amino acids. Between the trimmed V and J ends, which lost 0 bases and 2 bases, there was a span of 14 bases. Per germline, CDR1 SGDLS and CDR2 YYNGEE. The CDR3 sequence: CASSVEGTGPTNEKLFF. The CDR3 DNA sequence: TGTGCCAGCAGCGTAGAAGGGACGGGCCCGACTAATGAAAAACTGTTTTTT.

This clone was seen only once. The chain is built from TRBV29-1 and TRBJ2-1; TRBD1 matches 8 bases. Germline V lookup: CDR1 SQVTM, CDR2 ANQGSEA. The CDR3 is 12 amino acids. Unmatched junction bases numbered 3, after V lost 3 bases and J lost 8 bases. This CDR3 is CSVEDREDEQFF. The CDR3 DNA sequence: TGCAGCGTTGAGGACAGGGAAGATGAGCAGTTCTTC.

The V and J genes are TRBV25-1 and TRBJ2-2; perhaps TRBD2 as D (6 bases). The ends were cut back, 2 bases at V and 1 base at J, with 14 bases in the middle. From germline, CDR1 is MGHDK and CDR2 SYGVNS. The CDR3 is made up of 17 amino acids. The CDR3 DNA reads as TGTGCCAGCAGTGAAGGGAGACTAGAATGGAACACCGGGGAGCTGTTTTTT. It yields the protein CASSEGRLEWNTGELFF.

The chain is built from TRBV10-3 and TRBJ1-2, with TRBD1 matching over 10 bases. The CDR3 loop spans 16 amino acids. Germline V gene sequence: CDR1 ENHRY, CDR2 SYGVKD. Trimming cost V 6 bases and J 6 bases; bases outside gene matches: 13. CDR3 bases: TGTGCCATCAGGGACCAGACAGGGGGCAGTAAGGATGGCTACACCTTC. Translated: CAIRDQTGGSKDGYTF.

V usage is TRBV7-1 and J usage is TRBJ2-5; 9 nucleotides line up with TRBD1. TRBV7-1 is an open reading frame whose function is uncertain. After removal of 5 bases from V and 0 bases from J, the junction contained 13 bases not matched to a gene. This CDR3 region has 18 residues. The CDR3 loop reads CASSASRDREGYQETQYF. DNA for the CDR3: TGTGCCAGCAGCGCGTCCCGGGACAGGGAGGGTTACCAAGAGACCCAGTACTTC.

In this sample, this clone turned up a few times. The chain uses TRBV23-1 and TRBJ2-7, with a tentative D call TRBD2 (5 bases). Being an ORF, TRBV23-1 has a function that is uncertain. The CDR3 is 13 residues long. V lost 10 bases to trimming and J lost 5 bases, with 18 bases between them. CDR3 amino acids: CATVTEARHEQYF. For the CDR3, the DNA is TGCGCCACCGTCACGGAGGCACGCCACGAGCAGTACTTC.

The V call is TRBV9, the J call TRBJ2-1, with 8 bases that match TRBD1. There are 16 residues in the CDR3. The germline gives CDR1 SGDLS, CDR2 YYNGEE. V trimming: 4 bases; J trimming: 0 bases; junction bases outside the gene matches: 6. The CDR3, as DNA: TGTGCCAGCAGCTTGCGACAGGGGAGCTCCTACAATGAGCAGTTCTTC. It translates to CASSLRQGSSYNEQFF.